This passage covers 26 T cell receptor beta chains from one sample sequenced in a study of beta chain features in type 1 diabetes. What was sequenced were expressed TCRB transcripts, since all of the isolated RNA had been reverse transcribed. TCRdb's table, derived via immunoSEQ multiplex PCR, lists solely in-frame clones and lacks some. The table records 40,000 to 45,000 clones, around 48% of them present only once. The sequenced sample consisted of central memory CD4+ T cells from blood. The origin of the receptors is a woman younger than 30 in good health.

This clone occurred a few times. V is TRBV11-2 and J is TRBJ2-7, with D possibly being TRBD2 (6 bases). Trimming took 1 base from V and 4 from J, leaving 11 bases between them. The CDR3 consists of 14 residues. Per germline, CDR1 SGHAT and CDR2 FQNNGV. In nucleotides, the CDR3 is TGTGCCAGCAGCTTAGGGGCGGGGTTATACGAGCAGTACTTC. It specifies CASSLGAGLYEQYF.

With respect to this clone: The identical CDR3 is also encoded by other nucleotide sequences in the sample. The chain links TRBV6-5 to TRBJ2-1, with 9 bases lining up with TRBD2. Germline CDR1 is MNHEY and CDR2 is SVGAGI. The CDR3 is 15 amino acids. V shed 6 bases and J 9 bases; nucleotides not matched to a gene: 12. CDR3 sequence reads: CASSYGTSGSSEQFF. For the CDR3, the DNA is TGTGCCAGCAGCTACGGAACTAGCGGGTCCTCTGAGCAGTTCTTC.

This clone showed up just once. V is TRBV5-4 and J is TRBJ2-2, with D unresolved. The CDR3 contains 15 residues. Germline values: CDR1 SGHNT, CDR2 YYREEE (reference sequence). V shed 0 bases and J shed 4 bases, with 10 bases lying between them. The CDR3 loop is CASSLAWASTGELFF. CDR3 coding DNA: TGTGCCAGCAGCTTGGCATGGGCAAGCACCGGGGAGCTGTTTTTT.

This chain connects TRBV6-1 to TRBJ2-1; no clear D. CDR3 length: 13 residues. Per germline, CDR1 MNHNS and CDR2 SASEGT. V lost 6 bases, J lost 9 bases, and 15 bases lay in between. The CDR3 is CASRPELTGEQFF. The CDR3 nucleotides are TGTGCCAGCAGGCCGGAGCTGACTGGTGAGCAGTTCTTC.

This clone was observed a handful of times. The chain links TRBV7-2 to TRBJ1-1; 8 bases are a match to TRBD1. Germline V gives CDR1 SGHTA, CDR2 FQGNSA. The V gene end was trimmed by 1 base and the J gene end by 0 bases; junction bases not matched to a gene: 4. The CDR3 is 16 residues long. Written as DNA, the CDR3 is TGTGCCAGCAGCTTAGGGACAGGGAGAATGAACACTGAAGCTTTCTTT. Residues: CASSLGTGRMNTEAFF.

This chain connects TRBV27 to TRBJ1-2, with 10 positions matching TRBD1. The ends lost 5 bases at V and 3 bases at J; junction bases unmatched: 6. The CDR3 length is 15 residues. From germline, CDR1 is MNHEY and CDR2 SMNVEV (reference sequence). CDR3 DNA: TGTGCCAGCAGTCCGGGACAGGGGAGTTACTATGGCTACACCTTC. It encodes CASSPGQGSYYGYTF.

This clone turned up a few times. This chain joins TRBV9 and TRBJ2-2, with TRBD2 matching 11 bases. V was clipped by 0 bases and J by 4 bases; unmatched bases: 5. The CDR3 runs to 17 residues. CDR1 and CDR2 from the germline V gene are SGDLS and YYNGEE. CDR3 coding DNA: TGTGCCAGCAGCGTAGGAGGGACTAGCGGCATCACCGGGGAGCTGTTTTTT. Translating it yields CASSVGGTSGITGELFF.

This clone was picked up one time. The chain links TRBV7-2 to TRBJ2-1; 13 nucleotides agree with TRBD2. Per the germline V gene, CDR1 is SGHTA and CDR2 is FQGNSA. V shed 0 bases and J 8 bases; nucleotides not matched to a gene: 13. The CDR3 has 19 residues. CDR3 in amino acids: CASSLALILAGGDWDEQFF. The CDR3, as DNA: TGTGCCAGCAGCTTAGCCCTCATACTAGCGGGGGGGGACTGGGATGAGCAGTTCTTC.

V usage is TRBV9 and J usage is TRBJ2-2; 11 bases are shared with TRBD1. The length of the CDR3 is 18 residues. Losses at the gene ends were 4 bases for V and 0 bases for J; bases not matched to a gene: 8. Germline CDR1 SGDLS, CDR2 YYNGEE. This chain's CDR3 is CASSLGTGGFANTGELFF. For the CDR3, the DNA is TGTGCCAGCAGCCTTGGGACAGGGGGGTTCGCGAACACCGGGGAGCTGTTTTTT.

This clone is deemed medium-sized. The rearrangement links TRBV5-6 to TRBJ2-5, with 8 bases that match TRBD1. CDR1 and CDR2 from the germline V gene are SGHDT and YYEEEE. The CDR3 spans 13 residues. The V segment lost 3 bases and the J segment 5 bases; nucleotides outside the gene matches: 3. CDR3 protein: CASSWTGSETQYF. The DNA for the CDR3 is TGTGCCAGCAGCTGGACAGGGAGTGAGACCCAGTACTTC.

V and J are TRBV11-3 and TRBJ1-4; possible D gene TRBD1, 5 bases. V lost 8 bases to trimming and J lost 7 bases, with 11 bases between them. The CDR3 consists of 12 residues. Germline loops: CDR1 SGHNT, CDR2 YENEEA. The CDR3: CASPTAAEKLFF. The DNA of the CDR3 is TGTGCCAGCCCGACAGCAGCTGAAAAACTGTTTTTT.

The rearrangement joins TRBV2 to TRBJ2-3; 8 bases align to TRBD1. Germline assignment: CDR1 SNHLY and CDR2 FYNNEI. This CDR3 spans 17 amino acids. The trim removed 7 bases at V and 0 bases at J, leaving 12 bases unmatched. CDR3 nucleotide sequence: TGTGCCAGCACTAGGACAGGGCTGATGTCTAGCACAGATACGCAGTATTTT. Translating it yields CASTRTGLMSSTDTQYF.

In its sample, this clone was seen a few times. V usage is TRBV25-1 and J usage is TRBJ2-1; 8 nucleotides agree with TRBD2. The CDR3 has 13 residues. In germline, CDR1 is MGHDK, CDR2 SYGVNS. After removal of 8 bases from V and 6 bases from J, the junction contained 6 bases not matched to a gene. CDR3 region: CASCGLAFNEQFF. The CDR3 nucleotides read TGTGCCAGCTGTGGACTAGCTTTCAATGAGCAGTTCTTC.

The table lists this clone with a few counts. The chain couples TRBV2 to TRBJ1-6; tentative D call: TRBD1 (5 bases). Trimming pared 9 bases from V and 7 bases from J, leaving 16 bases between. From germline, CDR1 is SNHLY and CDR2 FYNNEI. This CDR3 has 14 amino acids. CDR3 sequence (DNA): TGTGCCAGGGGGAGGGGTCGCGAGAATTCACCCCTCCACTTT. Its protein product is CARGRGRENSPLHF.

This clone has only a few counts. This chain joins TRBV7-9 and TRBJ2-1; 8 bases are shared with TRBD1. Germline V gene data show CDR1 as SEHNR and CDR2 as FQNEAQ (reference sequence). V was pared by 5 bases and J by 7 bases, with 7 bases of the junction left unmatched. This CDR3 comprises 14 residues. CDR3 amino acids: CASSGRTGWNEQFF. The CDR3 region has the DNA TGTGCCAGCAGCGGACGGACAGGGTGGAATGAGCAGTTCTTC.

V and J are TRBV28 and TRBJ2-2, with D possibly matching TRBD2 (5 bases). The ends were cut back, 5 bases at V and 1 base at J, with 8 bases in the middle. Germline loops: CDR1 MDHEN, CDR2 SYDVKM. This CDR3 comprises 14 residues. This CDR3 reads CASSTSGNTGELFF. CDR3 in DNA: TGTGCCAGCAGTACTAGTGGGAACACCGGGGAGCTGTTTTTT.

This clone was observed a few times. The chain employs TRBV11-2 and TRBJ2-5, with TRBD1 matching over 8 bases. Germline CDR1 is SGHAT and CDR2 is FQNNGV. The CDR3 extends over 15 amino acids. Germline trimming cut 5 bases from V and 1 base from J; bases unmatched to any gene: 6. The CDR3 loop reads CASSVRGLSQETQYF. The CDR3 DNA sequence: TGTGCCAGCAGCGTCAGGGGGCTCTCCCAAGAGACCCAGTACTTC.

The rearrangement links TRBV10-2 to TRBJ2-1, with a tentative D call TRBD1 (6 bases). This CDR3 is built from 18 residues. V lost 3 bases, J lost 1 base, and 19 bases lay in between. Germline CDR1 is WSHSY and CDR2 is SAAADI. CDR3 DNA sequence: TGCGCCAGCAGTGACCCCAGGGGAGCGGTTACGTCCTACAATGAGCAGTTCTTC. Its protein product is CASSDPRGAVTSYNEQFF.

The chain is built from TRBV14 and TRBJ1-6, with D unresolved. Germline V gene data show CDR1 as SGHDN and CDR2 as FVKESK. The CDR3 consists of 15 residues. V lost 0 bases to trimming and J lost 6 bases, with 9 bases between them. CDR3 DNA sequence: TGTGCCAGCAGCCAAGATATACAGCTTAATTCACCCCTCCACTTT. It specifies CASSQDIQLNSPLHF. The whole variable domain, remainder taken from reference TRBV14 and TRBJ1-6, is EAGVTQFPSHSVIEKGQTVTLRCDPISGHDNLYWYRRVMGKEIKFLLHFVKESKQDESGMPNNRFLAERTGGTYSTLKVQPAELEDSGVYFCASSQDIQLNSPLHFGNGTRLTVT.

This chain links TRBV10-2 with TRBJ2-7; 9 nucleotides match TRBD2. The CDR3 consists of 15 residues. Losses at the gene ends were 3 bases for V and 3 bases for J; bases not matched to a gene: 6. Germline V lookup: CDR1 WSHSY, CDR2 SAAADI. CDR3 residues: CASSDASGTFYEQYF. In nucleotides, the CDR3 is TGCGCCAGCAGTGACGCTAGCGGGACGTTCTACGAGCAGTACTTC.

This clone showed up just a few times. This chain links TRBV6-1 with TRBJ2-1, with 8 bases fitting TRBD2. The CDR3 covers 18 residues. Germline values: CDR1 MNHNS, CDR2 SASEGT. V lost 2 bases and J lost 0; bases outside the gene matches: 9. The CDR3: CASSEHPTGTSSYNEQFF. DNA of the CDR3: TGTGCCAGCAGTGAACACCCGACTGGGACTAGCTCCTACAATGAGCAGTTCTTC.

The chain links TRBV2 to TRBJ1-4; D unresolved. V was shortened by 7 bases and J by 3 bases, with 12 bases between the two germline ends. From germline, CDR1 is SNHLY and CDR2 FYNNEI. The CDR3 consists of 14 residues. CDR3 nucleotide sequence: TGTGCCAGCACCTGGAGGCAAGCTAATGAAAAACTGTTTTTT. Its translation is CASTWRQANEKLFF.

This rearrangement joins TRBV14 to TRBJ2-1, with 13 bases matching TRBD2. The CDR3 has 17 amino acids. Looked up from germline, CDR1 is SGHDN and CDR2 is FVKESK. The ends lost 3 bases at V and 2 bases at J; junction bases unmatched: 4. The CDR3 is CASSQRGLAGAYNEQFF. In DNA form, the CDR3 reads TGTGCCAGCAGCCAGCGCGGACTAGCGGGGGCCTACAATGAGCAGTTCTTC.

This chain links TRBV15 with TRBJ1-3, with D hard to call. The germline V gene has CDR1 LNHNV and CDR2 YYDKDF (reference sequence). This CDR3 is 15 amino acids long. The germline V and J ends were trimmed by 0 bases and 4 bases, with 10 bases remaining between them. The CDR3 coding sequence is TGTGCCACCAGCAGAGAAAGGGCGGGAGGAAACACCATATATTTT. Its protein product is CATSRERAGGNTIYF.

The rearrangement links TRBV14 to TRBJ2-1, with D unclear. V was trimmed by 1 base and J by 2 bases, leaving 3 bases between them. This CDR3 has 13 residues. The germline CDR1 and CDR2 sequences are SGHDN and FVKESK. The CDR3 region is CASSQVAYNEQFF. CDR3 bases: TGTGCCAGCAGCCAAGTCGCCTACAATGAGCAGTTCTTC.

The chain links TRBV5-1 to TRBJ2-1; TRBD1 aligns across 9 bases. CDR3 length: 14 residues. CDR1 is SGHRS, CDR2 YFSETQ, per germline. The trim removed 4 bases at V and 5 bases at J, leaving 4 bases unmatched. The CDR3 reads CASSIGQGNNEQFF. In DNA form, the CDR3 reads TGCGCCAGCAGCATAGGACAGGGGAACAATGAGCAGTTCTTC.